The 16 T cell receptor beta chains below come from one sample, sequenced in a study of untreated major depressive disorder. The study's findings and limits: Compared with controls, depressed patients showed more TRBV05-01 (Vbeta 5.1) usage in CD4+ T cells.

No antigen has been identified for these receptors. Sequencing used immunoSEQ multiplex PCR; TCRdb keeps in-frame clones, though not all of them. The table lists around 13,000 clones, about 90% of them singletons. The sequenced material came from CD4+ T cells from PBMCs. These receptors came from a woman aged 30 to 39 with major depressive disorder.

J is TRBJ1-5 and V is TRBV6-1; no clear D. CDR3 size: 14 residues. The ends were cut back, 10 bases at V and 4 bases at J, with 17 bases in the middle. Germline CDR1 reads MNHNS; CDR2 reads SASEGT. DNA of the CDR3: TGTGCCACATGTGAGGCAGCAGGAAATCAGCCCCAGCATTTT. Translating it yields CATCEAAGNQPQHF.

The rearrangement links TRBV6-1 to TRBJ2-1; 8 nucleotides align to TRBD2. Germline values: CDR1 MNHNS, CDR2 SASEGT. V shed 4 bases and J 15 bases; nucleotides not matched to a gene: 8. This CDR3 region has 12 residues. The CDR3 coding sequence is TGTGCCAGCAGTGGGGGACTAGGGCAGTGGTTCTTC. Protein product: CASSGGLGQWFF.

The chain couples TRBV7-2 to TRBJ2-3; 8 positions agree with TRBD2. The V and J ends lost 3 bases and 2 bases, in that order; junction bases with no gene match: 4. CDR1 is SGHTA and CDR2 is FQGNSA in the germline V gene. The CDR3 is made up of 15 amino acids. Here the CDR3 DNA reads TGTGCCAGCAGCTTTTCGGGAGGGAACACAGATACGCAGTATTTT. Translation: CASSFSGGNTDTQYF.

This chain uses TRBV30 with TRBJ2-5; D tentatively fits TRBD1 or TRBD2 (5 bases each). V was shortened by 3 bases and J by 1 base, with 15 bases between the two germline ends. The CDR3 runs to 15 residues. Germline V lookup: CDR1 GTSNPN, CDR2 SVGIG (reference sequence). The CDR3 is CAWSDKLGTQETQYF. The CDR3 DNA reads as TGTGCCTGGAGCGATAAACTTGGGACCCAAGAGACCCAGTACTTC.

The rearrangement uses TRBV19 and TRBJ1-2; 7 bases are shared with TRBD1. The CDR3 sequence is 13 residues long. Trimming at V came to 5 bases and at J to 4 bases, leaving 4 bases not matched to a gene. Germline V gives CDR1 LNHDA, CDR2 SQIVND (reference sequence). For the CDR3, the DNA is TGTGCCAGTAGTTTCAGGGGGAGCTATGGCTACACCTTC. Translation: CASSFRGSYGYTF.

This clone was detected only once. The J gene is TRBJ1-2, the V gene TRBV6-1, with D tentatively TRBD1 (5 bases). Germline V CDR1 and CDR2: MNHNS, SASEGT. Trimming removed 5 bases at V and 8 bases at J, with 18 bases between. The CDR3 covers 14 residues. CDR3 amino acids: CASSLRDGGQGYTF. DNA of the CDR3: TGTGCCAGCAGTCTCCGGGACGGTGGACAAGGCTACACCTTC.

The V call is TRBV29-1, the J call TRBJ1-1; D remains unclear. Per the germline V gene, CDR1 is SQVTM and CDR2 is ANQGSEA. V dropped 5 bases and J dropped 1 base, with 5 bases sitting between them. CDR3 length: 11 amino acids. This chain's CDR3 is CSVYSNTEAFF. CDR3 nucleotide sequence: TGCAGCGTTTATTCGAACACTGAAGCTTTCTTT.

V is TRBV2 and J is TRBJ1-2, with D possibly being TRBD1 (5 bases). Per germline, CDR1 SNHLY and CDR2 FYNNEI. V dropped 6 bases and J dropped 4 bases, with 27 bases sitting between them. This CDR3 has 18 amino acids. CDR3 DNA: TGTGCCAGCAGCGAGATGCTTCCGGGACTTAAGGCATTCTATGGCTACACCTTC. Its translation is CASSEMLPGLKAFYGYTF.

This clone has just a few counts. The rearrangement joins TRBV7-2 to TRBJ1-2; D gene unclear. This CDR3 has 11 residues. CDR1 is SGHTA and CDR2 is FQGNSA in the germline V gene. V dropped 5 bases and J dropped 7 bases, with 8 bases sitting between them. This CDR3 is CASSPLGGYTF. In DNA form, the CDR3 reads TGTGCCAGCAGCCCCCTAGGTGGCTACACCTTC.

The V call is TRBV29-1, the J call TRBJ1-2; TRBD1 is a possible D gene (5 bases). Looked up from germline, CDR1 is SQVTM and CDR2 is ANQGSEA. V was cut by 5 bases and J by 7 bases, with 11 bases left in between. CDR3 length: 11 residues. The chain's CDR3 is CSVMLGRGYTF. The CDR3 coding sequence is TGCAGCGTTATGCTGGGACGTGGCTACACCTTC.

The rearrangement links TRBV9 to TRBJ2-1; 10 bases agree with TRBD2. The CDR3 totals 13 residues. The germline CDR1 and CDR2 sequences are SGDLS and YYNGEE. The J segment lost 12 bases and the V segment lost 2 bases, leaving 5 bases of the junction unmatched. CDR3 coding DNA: TGTGCCAGCAGCGTGACTAGCGGGTATTTGCAGTTCTTC. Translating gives CASSVTSGYLQFF. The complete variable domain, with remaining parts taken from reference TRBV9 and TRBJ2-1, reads DSGVTQTPKHLITATGQRVTLRCSPRSGDLSVYWYQQSLDQGLQFLIQYYNGEERAKGNILERFSAQQFPDLHSELNLSSLELGDSALYFCASSVTSGYLQFFGPGTRLTVL.

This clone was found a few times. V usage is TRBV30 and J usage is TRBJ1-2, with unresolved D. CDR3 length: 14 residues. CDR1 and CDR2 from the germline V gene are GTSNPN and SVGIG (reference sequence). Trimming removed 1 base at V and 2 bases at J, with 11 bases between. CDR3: CAWSGQTLNYGYTF. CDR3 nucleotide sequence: TGTGCCTGGAGTGGGCAGACCCTGAACTATGGCTACACCTTC.

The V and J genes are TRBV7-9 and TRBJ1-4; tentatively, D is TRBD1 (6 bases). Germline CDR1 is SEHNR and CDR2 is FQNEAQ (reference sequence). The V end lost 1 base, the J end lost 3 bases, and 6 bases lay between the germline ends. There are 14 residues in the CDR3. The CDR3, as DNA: TGTGCCAGCAGCTTAGGGACAGCTAATGAAAAACTGTTTTTT. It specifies CASSLGTANEKLFF.

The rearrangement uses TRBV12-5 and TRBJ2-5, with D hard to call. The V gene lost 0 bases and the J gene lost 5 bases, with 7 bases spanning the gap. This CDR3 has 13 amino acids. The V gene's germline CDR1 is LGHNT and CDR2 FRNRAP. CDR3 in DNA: TGTGCTAGTGGTTTGGTACTGTGGGAGACCCAGTACTTC. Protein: CASGLVLWETQYF.

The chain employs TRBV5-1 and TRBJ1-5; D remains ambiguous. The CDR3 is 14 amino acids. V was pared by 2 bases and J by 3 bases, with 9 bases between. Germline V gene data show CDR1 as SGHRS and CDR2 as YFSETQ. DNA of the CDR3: TGCGCCAGCAGCTTAGGCGGTTACAATCAGCCCCAGCATTTT. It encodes CASSLGGYNQPQHF.

In DNA form, the CDR3 reads TGTGCCAGCAGCCAAGTACGACAAGGAAATGGCTACACCTTC. Translated, it gives CASSQVRQGNGYTF. The chain combines TRBV14 with TRBJ1-2; no firm D call. The germline V gene encodes CDR1 SGHDN and CDR2 FVKESK. The CDR3 is made up of 14 amino acids. Trimming took off 1 base at V and 6 bases at J, with 12 bases between the two ends.